This entry lists 12 T cell receptor beta chains sequenced from one sample in a study of blood T cell repertoires in COVID-19. Method: immunoSEQ multiplex PCR; TCRdb's copy keeps in-frame clones and lacks some. The sample has more than 300,000 clones; just over 85% are singletons. The source material was PBMCs or T cells enriched from blood (not recorded which). Receptors originate from a woman aged 18-29 years who had recovered from COVID-19.

In its sample, this clone was seen once. CDR3 coding DNA: TGTGCCAGCAGTCCGACAGGGTCCGCCGGGGAGCTGTTTTTT. It yields the protein CASSPTGSAGELFF. This sequence joins TRBV7-9 and TRBJ2-2, with 7 positions matching TRBD1. The CDR3 runs 14 residues. CDR1 is SEHNR and CDR2 is FQNEAQ in the germline V gene (reference sequence). Trimming took 6 bases from V and 6 from J; bases not matched to a gene: 7.

V gene TRBV9 combines with J gene TRBJ1-1; maybe TRBD1 (5 bases). Per the germline V gene, CDR1 is SGDLS and CDR2 is YYNGEE. Between the trimmed V and J ends, which lost 1 base and 1 base, there was a span of 11 bases. The CDR3 loop spans 15 amino acids. The CDR3 nucleotides read TGTGCCAGCAGCGTATCAGGGCATACGAACACTGAAGCTTTCTTT. Protein: CASSVSGHTNTEAFF. The full variable domain, completed using reference TRBV9 and TRBJ1-1, is DSGVTQTPKHLITATGQRVTLRCSPRSGDLSVYWYQQSLDQGLQFLIQYYNGEERAKGNILERFSAQQFPDLHSELNLSSLELGDSALYFCASSVSGHTNTEAFFGQGTRLTVV.

V gene TRBV29-1 combines with J gene TRBJ1-2, with 9 positions matching TRBD1. Looked up from germline, CDR1 is SQVTM and CDR2 is ANQGSEA. Trimming took 5 bases from V and 5 from J; bases not matched to a gene: 3. The CDR3 spans 12 residues. The CDR3 sequence: CSVRGQGYGYTF. The CDR3, as DNA: TGCAGCGTTCGGGGACAGGGATATGGCTACACCTTC. Based on the CDR3 plus reference TRBV29-1 and TRBJ1-2, the full variable domain is SAVISQKPSRDICQRGTSLTIQCQVDSQVTMMFWYRQQPGQSLTLIATANQGSEATYESGFVIDKFPISRPNLTFSTLTVSNMSPEDSSIYLCSVRGQGYGYTFGSGTRLTVV.

The V and J genes are TRBV19 and TRBJ2-3, with 14 bases identical to TRBD2. Germline loops: CDR1 LNHDA, CDR2 SQIVND (reference sequence). With V trimmed by 2 bases and J by 3 bases, 10 bases remained unmatched. The CDR3 runs to 19 residues. This CDR3 is CASSIWAGLAGERTDTQYF. In DNA, the CDR3 is TGTGCCAGTAGTATATGGGCGGGACTAGCGGGAGAAAGGACAGATACGCAGTATTTT.

The chain is built from TRBV2 and TRBJ1-2; D gene uncertain. V was trimmed by 2 bases and J by 2 bases, leaving 6 bases between them. Germline V gene sequence: CDR1 SNHLY, CDR2 FYNNEI. The CDR3 covers 13 residues. The CDR3, as DNA: TGTGCCAGCAGTGAACAGGAAAACTATGGCTACACCTTC. It translates to CASSEQENYGYTF.

The chain couples TRBV11-3 to TRBJ2-1; 8 nucleotides line up with TRBD1. This CDR3 region has 18 residues. Trimming cost V 1 base and J 1 base; bases outside gene matches: 9. The V gene's germline CDR1 is SGHNT and CDR2 YENEEA. The CDR3: CASSLGGAGGLSYNEQFF. CDR3 nucleotides: TGTGCCAGCAGCTTAGGAGGCGCAGGGGGCCTTTCCTACAATGAGCAGTTCTTC.

The V and J genes are TRBV5-5 and TRBJ2-7; maybe TRBD2 (5 bases). CDR1 SGHKS and CDR2 YYEKEE come from the germline V gene (reference sequence). CDR3 length: 13 amino acids. Trimming took off 2 bases at V and 2 bases at J, with 8 bases between the two ends. The CDR3 protein is CASSLTGTYEQYF. DNA of the CDR3: TGTGCCAGCAGCTTAACCGGGACCTACGAGCAGTACTTC.

This sequence joins TRBV18 and TRBJ1-5; D is perhaps TRBD1 (5 bases). CDR3 length: 14 amino acids. V lost 1 base and J lost 9, with 13 bases in between. Germline V CDR1 and CDR2: KGHSH, LQKENI. The chain's CDR3 is CASSPLQGGGPQHF. For the CDR3, the DNA is TGTGCCAGCTCACCACTCCAGGGCGGTGGGCCCCAGCATTTT.

This chain uses TRBV2 with TRBJ1-2, with D maybe TRBD1 (6 bases). V was cut by 7 bases and J by 2 bases, with 14 bases left in between. Per the germline V gene, CDR1 is SNHLY and CDR2 is FYNNEI. The CDR3 is 14 residues long. CDR3 DNA: TGTGCCAGCACTCAGAAGAGGGGGAACTATGGCTACACCTTC. It codes for CASTQKRGNYGYTF.

The rearrangement joins TRBV3-1 (or the pseudogene TRBV3-2) to TRBJ2-3, with 9 positions matching TRBD2. The V segment lost 4 bases and the J segment 7 bases; nucleotides outside the gene matches: 12. This CDR3 has 16 amino acids. CDR1 and CDR2 (germline): LGHDT, YNNKEL (reference sequence). The CDR3 loop is CASSPPLAGVMNTQYF. The CDR3 DNA reads as TGTGCCAGCAGCCCGCCGTTAGCGGGAGTAATGAATACGCAGTATTTT.

This clone was counted between two and nine times. This rearrangement joins TRBV10-1 to TRBJ1-2, with D unclear. This CDR3 spans 13 amino acids. The V gene's germline CDR1 is WNHNN and CDR2 SYGVQD (reference sequence). The V end was cut by 8 bases, the J end by 7 bases, with 17 bases between. The CDR3 nucleotides are TGCGCCAGCCCCAACGGGGTCCCACTTGGCTACACCTTC. Its translation is CASPNGVPLGYTF.

The V gene is TRBV7-9, the J gene TRBJ1-1; weak D call: TRBD1 (5 bases). Between the trimmed V and J ends, which lost 0 bases and 1 base, there was a span of 9 bases. Germline V gene lookup returns CDR1 SEHNR and CDR2 FQNEAQ (reference sequence). CDR3 length: 15 residues. CDR3 nucleotides: TGTGCCAGCAGCTTAGCGGGGCAGGGGAACACTGAAGCTTTCTTT. It yields the protein CASSLAGQGNTEAFF.